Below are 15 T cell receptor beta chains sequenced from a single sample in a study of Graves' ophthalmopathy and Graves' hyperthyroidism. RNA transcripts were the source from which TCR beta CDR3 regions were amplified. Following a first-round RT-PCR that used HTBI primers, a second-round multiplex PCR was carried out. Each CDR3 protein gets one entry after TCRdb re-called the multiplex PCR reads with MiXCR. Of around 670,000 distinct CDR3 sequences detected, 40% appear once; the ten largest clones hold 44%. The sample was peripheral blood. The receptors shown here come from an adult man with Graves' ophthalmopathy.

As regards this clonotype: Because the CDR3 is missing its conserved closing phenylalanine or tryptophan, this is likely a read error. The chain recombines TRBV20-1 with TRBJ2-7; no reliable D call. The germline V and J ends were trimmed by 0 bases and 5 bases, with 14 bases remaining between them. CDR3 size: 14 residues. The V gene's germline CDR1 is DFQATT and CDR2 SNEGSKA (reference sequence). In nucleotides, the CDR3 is TGCAGTGCTAGAGATGACGGCAGAAATGACGAGCAGTACCTC. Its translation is CSARDDGRNDEQYL.

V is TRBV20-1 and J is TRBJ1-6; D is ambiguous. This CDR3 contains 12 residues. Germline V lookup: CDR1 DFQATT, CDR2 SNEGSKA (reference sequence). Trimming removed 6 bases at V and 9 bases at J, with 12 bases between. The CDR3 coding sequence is TGCAGTGCCCAGAGGACGGGTTCACCCCTCCACTTT. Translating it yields CSAQRTGSPLHF.

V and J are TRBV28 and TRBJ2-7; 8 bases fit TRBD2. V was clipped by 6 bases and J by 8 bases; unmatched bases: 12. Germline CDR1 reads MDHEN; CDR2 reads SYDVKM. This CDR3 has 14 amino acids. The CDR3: CASRPAGGSLKQYF. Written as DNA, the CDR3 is TGTGCCAGCAGGCCGGCGGGGGGATCCCTGAAGCAGTACTTC.

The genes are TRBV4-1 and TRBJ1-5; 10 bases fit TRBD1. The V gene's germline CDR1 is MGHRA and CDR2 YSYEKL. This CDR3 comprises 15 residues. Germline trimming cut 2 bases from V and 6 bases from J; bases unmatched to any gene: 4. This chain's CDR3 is CASSQLGQGFQPQHF. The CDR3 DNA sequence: TGCGCCAGCAGCCAACTGGGACAGGGGTTTCAGCCCCAGCATTTT.

The CDR3, as DNA: TGCAGCGCCGCCCGGGTTGGCGGGGGGACCGGGGAGCTGTTTTTT. This encodes CSAARVGGGTGELFF. The chain links TRBV29-1 to TRBJ2-2; TRBD2 matches at 8 bases. Germline CDR1 reads SQVTM; CDR2 reads ANQGSEA. The CDR3 has 15 residues. The V gene end was trimmed by 7 bases and the J gene end by 5 bases; junction bases not matched to a gene: 12.

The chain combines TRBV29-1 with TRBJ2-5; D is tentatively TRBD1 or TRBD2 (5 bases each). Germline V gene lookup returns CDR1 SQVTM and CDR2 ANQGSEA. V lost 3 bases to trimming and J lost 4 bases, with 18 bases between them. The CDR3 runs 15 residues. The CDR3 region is CSVETLLRGRETQYF. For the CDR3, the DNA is TGCAGCGTTGAGACCCTGTTGAGGGGCCGAGAGACCCAGTACTTC.

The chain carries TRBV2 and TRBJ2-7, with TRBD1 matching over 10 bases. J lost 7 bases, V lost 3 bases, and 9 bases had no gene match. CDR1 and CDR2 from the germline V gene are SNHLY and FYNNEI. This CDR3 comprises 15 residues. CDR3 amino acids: CASSERGQGWDEQYF. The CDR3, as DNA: TGTGCCAGCAGTGAGCGGGGACAGGGGTGGGATGAGCAGTACTTC.

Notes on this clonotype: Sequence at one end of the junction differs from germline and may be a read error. CDR3 nucleotide sequence: TGTGTCAGCAGCTTAGCGGGAGCCGAGCAGTACTTC. This translates into CVSSLAGAEQYF. The chain couples TRBV7-2 to TRBJ2-5; 9 bases fit TRBD2. The end of the DNA is better explained by TRBJ2-7, so the J call may be wrong. CDR1 and CDR2 from the germline V gene are SGHTA and FQGNSA. This CDR3 contains 12 residues.

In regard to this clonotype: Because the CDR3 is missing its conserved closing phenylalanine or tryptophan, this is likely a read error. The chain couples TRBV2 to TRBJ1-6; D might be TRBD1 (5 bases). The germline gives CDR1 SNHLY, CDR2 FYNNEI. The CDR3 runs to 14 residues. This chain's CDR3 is CACSYSGANSPLHL. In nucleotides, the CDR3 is TGTGCCTGCAGTTACTCCGGGGCCAATTCACCCCTCCACCTT.

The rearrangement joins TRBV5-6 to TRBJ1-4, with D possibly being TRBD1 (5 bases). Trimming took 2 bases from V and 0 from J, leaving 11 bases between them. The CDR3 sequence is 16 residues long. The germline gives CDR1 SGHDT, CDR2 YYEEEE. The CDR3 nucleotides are TGTGCCAGCAGCTTCGCGGGGCCCGCAACTAATGAAAAACTGTTTTTT. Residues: CASSFAGPATNEKLFF.

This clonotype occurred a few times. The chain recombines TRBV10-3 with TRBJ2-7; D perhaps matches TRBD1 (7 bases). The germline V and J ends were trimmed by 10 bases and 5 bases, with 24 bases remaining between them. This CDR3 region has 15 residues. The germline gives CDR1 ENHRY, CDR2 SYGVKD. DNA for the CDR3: TGTGCCAGCAGAGATCAGGACAGGTGGGAGGACGAGCAGTACTTC. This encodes CASRDQDRWEDEQYF.

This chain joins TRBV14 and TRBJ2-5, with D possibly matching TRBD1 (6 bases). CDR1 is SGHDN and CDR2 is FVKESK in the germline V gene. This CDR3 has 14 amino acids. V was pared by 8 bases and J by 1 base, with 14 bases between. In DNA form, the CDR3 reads TGTGCCAGCTCACCGTTACAGGGCCAAGAGACCCAGTACTTC. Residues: CASSPLQGQETQYF.

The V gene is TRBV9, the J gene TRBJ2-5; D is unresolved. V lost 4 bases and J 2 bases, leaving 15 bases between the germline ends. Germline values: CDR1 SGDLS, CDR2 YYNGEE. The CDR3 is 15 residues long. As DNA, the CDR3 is TGTGCCAGCAGCCCCGCCTCCGGGCCACAAGAGACCCAGTACTTC. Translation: CASSPASGPQETQYF. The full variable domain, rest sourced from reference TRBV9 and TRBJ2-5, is DSGVTQTPKHLITATGQRVTLRCSPRSGDLSVYWYQQSLDQGLQFLIQYYNGEERAKGNILERFSAQQFPDLHSELNLSSLELGDSALYFCASSPASGPQETQYFGPGTRLLVL.

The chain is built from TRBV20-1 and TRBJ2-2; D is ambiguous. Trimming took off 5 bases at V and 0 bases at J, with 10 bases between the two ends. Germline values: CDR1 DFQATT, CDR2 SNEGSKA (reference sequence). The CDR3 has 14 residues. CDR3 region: CSAHDRANTGELFF. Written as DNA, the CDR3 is TGCAGTGCTCATGACCGAGCGAACACCGGGGAGCTGTTTTTT.

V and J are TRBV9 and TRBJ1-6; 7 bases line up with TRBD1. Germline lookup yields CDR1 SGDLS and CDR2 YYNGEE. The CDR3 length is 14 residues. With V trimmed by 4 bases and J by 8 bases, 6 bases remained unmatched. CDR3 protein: CASSTRDRDSPLHF. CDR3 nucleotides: TGTGCCAGCAGCACCCGGGACAGAGATTCACCCCTCCACTTT.